This is a list of T cell receptor beta chains from one sample in a study of graft-versus-host responses after intestinal transplantation. Profiled with immunoSEQ multiplex PCR; TCRdb holds only in-frame clones, not every one. This table has 93,000 or so clones, approximately 93% appearing once. These receptors have no known antigen. The specimen was unstimulated CD8+ T cells sorted from spleen or lymph node cells, collected before intestinal transplant. The receptors come from a human donor who received an intestinal transplant. The CDR3 runs from the conserved cysteine through the conserved F or W. The D gene is left open where the match is weak. Expanded clones are given a class, and other clones once, few, many or no size at all.

v_call,d_call,clone_size,j_call,cdr3_aa,cdr3_nt
TRBV19,TRBD1,once,TRBJ2-1,CASDSGTGTHNEQFF,TGTGCCAGCGACTCCGGGACAGGGACCCACAATGAGCAGTTCTTC
TRBV6-5,.,.,TRBJ2-1,CASSYSAGSSYNEQFF,TGTGCCAGCAGTTACTCAGCGGGTAGCTCCTACAATGAGCAGTTCTTC
TRBV4-1,.,.,TRBJ1-2,CASSQGAGYDSNYGYTF,TGCGCCAGCAGCCAAGGGGCAGGATACGATTCTAACTATGGCTACACCTTC
TRBV7-9,.,few,TRBJ1-1,CASSPKVGTEAFF,TGTGCCAGCAGCCCAAAGGTGGGCACTGAAGCTTTCTTT
TRBV4-1,.,.,TRBJ1-1,CASSQDRGGNTEAFF,TGCGCCAGCAGCCAAGATCGGGGAGGGAACACTGAAGCTTTCTTT
TRBV11-1,.,once,TRBJ1-1,CASSLRGLFTEAFF,TGTGCCAGCAGCTTACGGGGCCTTTTCACTGAAGCTTTCTTT
TRBV2,TRBD2,.,TRBJ2-1,CASSPGLAGGLSYNEQFF,TGTGCCAGCAGCCCTGGACTAGCGGGGGGCCTCTCCTACAATGAGCAGTTCTTC
TRBV6-1,.,.,TRBJ1-6,CASISELGDSPLHF,TGTGCCAGCATCTCGGAACTCGGGGATTCACCCCTCCACTTT
TRBV13,.,.,TRBJ2-5,CASSLSSRVKTQYF,TGTGCCAGCAGCTTAAGTTCGAGGGTGAAGACCCAGTACTTC
TRBV7-9,.,.,TRBJ2-5,CASGGAVETQYF,TGTGCCAGCGGGGGGGCCGTAGAGACCCAGTACTTC
TRBV7-8,.,.,TRBJ2-7,CASSLAPGPSYEQYF,TGTGCCAGCAGCTTAGCCCCAGGGCCCTCCTACGAGCAGTACTTC
TRBV29-1,.,.,TRBJ1-3,CSVEGYGNTIYF,TGCAGCGTTGAGGGATATGGAAACACCATATATTTT
TRBV5-1,.,.,TRBJ1-1,CASSFQGLAFF,TGCGCCAGCAGCTTTCAGGGGCTAGCTTTCTTT
TRBV21-1,.,.,TRBJ2-7,CARLYEQYF,TGTGCCAGGCTATACGAGCAGTACTTC
TRBV2,TRBD2,.,TRBJ2-1,CASSGPTLGLAGEPYNEQFF,TGTGCCAGCAGTGGCCCTACTTTGGGACTAGCGGGGGAACCCTACAATGAGCAGTTCTTC
TRBV7-9,TRBD1,.,TRBJ2-7,CASSLTGTGVEQYF,TGTGCCAGCAGCCTTACCGGGACAGGGGTCGAGCAGTACTTC
TRBV19,.,once,TRBJ2-1,CASSMPGPYNEQFF,TGTGCCAGTAGTATGCCCGGGCCATACAATGAGCAGTTCTTC
TRBV19,.,once,TRBJ1-1,CASSQVMNTEAFF,TGTGCCAGTAGTCAGGTCATGAACACTGAAGCTTTCTTT
TRBV6-5,.,.,TRBJ1-1,CASSFRDTTEAFF,TGTGCCAGCAGTTTCCGGGACACCACTGAAGCTTTCTTT
TRBV27,TRBD1,.,TRBJ2-1,CASTPQQGQYNEQFF,TGTGCCAGCACCCCACAACAGGGGCAGTACAATGAGCAGTTCTTC
TRBV9,TRBD1,.,TRBJ1-1,CASSVRGGQGEAFF,TGTGCCAGCAGCGTAAGGGGAGGACAGGGGGAGGCTTTCTTT
TRBV5-6,.,.,TRBJ2-5,CASSVIRGRAPEETQYF,TGTGCCAGCAGCGTCATCCGAGGGCGGGCCCCCGAAGAGACCCAGTACTTC
TRBV5-1,.,once,TRBJ1-6,CASSRGPYNSPLHF,TGCGCCAGCAGCCGGGGACCATATAATTCACCCCTCCACTTT
TRBV7-6,.,.,TRBJ2-7,CASSGSGRFSSYEQYF,TGTGCCAGCAGCGGAAGTGGACGGTTCAGCTCCTACGAGCAGTACTTC
TRBV5-6,.,.,TRBJ2-1,CASNQGARQFF,TGTGCCAGCAACCAGGGTGCGCGGCAGTTCTTC
TRBV19,.,.,TRBJ1-1,CASSMRGGNTEAFF,TGTGCCAGTAGTATGAGGGGGGGGAACACTGAAGCTTTCTTT
TRBV27,TRBD1,.,TRBJ1-2,CASSGDSDYGYTF,TGTGCCAGCAGTGGGGACAGTGACTATGGCTACACCTTC
TRBV7-8,.,once,TRBJ2-7,CASSPDSSYEQYF,TGTGCCAGCAGCCCAGACAGTTCCTACGAGCAGTACTTC
TRBV7-9,.,.,TRBJ2-1,CASTARERNNNEQFF,TGTGCCAGCACCGCACGGGAGCGGAACAACAATGAGCAGTTCTTC
TRBV27,TRBD1,.,TRBJ2-3,CASRLGTASTDTQYF,TGTGCCAGCCGCTTAGGGACAGCAAGCACAGATACGCAGTATTTT
TRBV27,TRBD2,.,TRBJ2-7,CASSSTTSGLVEQYF,TGTGCCAGCAGTTCCACGACTAGCGGGTTGGTCGAGCAGTACTTC
TRBV27,.,.,TRBJ2-7,CASSLGRGYEQYF,TGTGCCAGCAGTTTAGGCAGGGGCTACGAGCAGTACTTC
TRBV11-2,.,.,TRBJ1-4,CASSLVVGDEKLFF,TGTGCCAGCAGCTTAGTGGTAGGGGATGAAAAACTGTTTTTT
TRBV4-1,TRBD1,.,TRBJ2-2,CASSQAGTGGTGELFF,TGCGCCAGCAGCCAAGCTGGGACAGGGGGAACCGGGGAGCTGTTTTTT
TRBV27,.,.,TRBJ1-1,CASSLSAAGNTEAFF,TGTGCCAGCAGTTTATCGGCGGCAGGGAACACTGAAGCTTTCTTT
TRBV9,.,.,TRBJ1-1,CASSVGGTRGTEAFF,TGTGCCAGCAGCGTAGGGGGGACAAGAGGCACTGAAGCTTTCTTT
TRBV13,.,.,TRBJ2-4,CASSETGEGNIQYF,TGTGCCAGCAGCGAGACAGGGGAGGGAAACATTCAGTACTTC
TRBV5-1,TRBD2,.,TRBJ2-7,CASSLAMERGFYEQYF,TGCGCCAGCAGCTTGGCGATGGAGCGGGGGTTCTACGAGCAGTACTTC
TRBV7-9,TRBD2,.,TRBJ2-5,CASSPSGGAGETQYF,TGTGCCAGCAGCCCGAGCGGGGGGGCCGGAGAGACCCAGTACTTC
TRBV19,.,.,TRBJ2-7,CASSIVSGGAYEQYF,TGTGCCAGTAGTATAGTTTCAGGTGGAGCCTACGAGCAGTACTTC
TRBV7-9,.,.,TRBJ1-2,CASSPKALGGYTF,TGTGCCAGCAGCCCAAAAGCATTGGGTGGCTACACCTTC
TRBV30,.,.,TRBJ1-1,CAWFTVAEAFF,TGTGCCTGGTTCACGGTTGCCGAGGCTTTCTTT
TRBV7-6,.,.,TRBJ1-4,CASSYTGALNEKLFF,TGTGCCAGCAGCTACACAGGCGCCCTCAATGAAAAACTGTTTTTT
TRBV9,.,.,TRBJ1-3,CASSVEGRAVNSGNTIYF,TGTGCCAGCAGCGTTGAGGGGAGGGCAGTAAACTCTGGAAACACCATATATTTT
TRBV2,.,once,TRBJ2-1,CASIQTYDEQFF,TGTGCCAGCATTCAGACATACGATGAGCAGTTCTTC
TRBV2,.,.,TRBJ2-3,CASSDGTGGRTDTQYF,TGTGCCAGCAGTGATGGGACGGGGGGCCGCACAGATACGCAGTATTTT
TRBV27,TRBD1,.,TRBJ2-7,CASSSGQGLYEQYF,TGTGCCAGCAGTTCGGGACAGGGTCTGTACGAGCAGTACTTC
TRBV6-5,.,.,TRBJ1-4,CASIREGATNEKLFF,TGTGCCAGCATTCGGGAGGGTGCGACTAATGAAAAACTGTTTTTT
TRBV5-6,.,.,TRBJ2-3,CASATPFTDTQYF,TGTGCCAGCGCCACCCCCTTCACAGATACGCAGTATTTT
TRBV7-9,.,.,TRBJ1-2,CASMSGNVGYGYTF,TGTGCCAGCATGTCAGGGAATGTGGGCTATGGCTACACCTTC
TRBV14,TRBD1,.,TRBJ1-2,CASSEGTGQGFDGYTF,TGTGCCAGCAGCGAAGGAACCGGACAGGGTTTTGATGGCTACACCTTC